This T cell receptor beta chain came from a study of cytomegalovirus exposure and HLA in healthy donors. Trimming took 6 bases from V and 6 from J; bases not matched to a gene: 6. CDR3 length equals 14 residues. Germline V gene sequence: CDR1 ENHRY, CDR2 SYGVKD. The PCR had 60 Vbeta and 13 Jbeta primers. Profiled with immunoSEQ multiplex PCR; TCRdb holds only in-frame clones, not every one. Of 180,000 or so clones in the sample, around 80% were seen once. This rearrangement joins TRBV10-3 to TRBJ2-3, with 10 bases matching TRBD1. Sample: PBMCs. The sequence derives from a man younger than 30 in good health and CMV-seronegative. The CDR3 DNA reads TGTGCCATCAGCGGGGACAGGGGATCGGATACGCAGTATTTT. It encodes CAISGDRGSDTQYF.